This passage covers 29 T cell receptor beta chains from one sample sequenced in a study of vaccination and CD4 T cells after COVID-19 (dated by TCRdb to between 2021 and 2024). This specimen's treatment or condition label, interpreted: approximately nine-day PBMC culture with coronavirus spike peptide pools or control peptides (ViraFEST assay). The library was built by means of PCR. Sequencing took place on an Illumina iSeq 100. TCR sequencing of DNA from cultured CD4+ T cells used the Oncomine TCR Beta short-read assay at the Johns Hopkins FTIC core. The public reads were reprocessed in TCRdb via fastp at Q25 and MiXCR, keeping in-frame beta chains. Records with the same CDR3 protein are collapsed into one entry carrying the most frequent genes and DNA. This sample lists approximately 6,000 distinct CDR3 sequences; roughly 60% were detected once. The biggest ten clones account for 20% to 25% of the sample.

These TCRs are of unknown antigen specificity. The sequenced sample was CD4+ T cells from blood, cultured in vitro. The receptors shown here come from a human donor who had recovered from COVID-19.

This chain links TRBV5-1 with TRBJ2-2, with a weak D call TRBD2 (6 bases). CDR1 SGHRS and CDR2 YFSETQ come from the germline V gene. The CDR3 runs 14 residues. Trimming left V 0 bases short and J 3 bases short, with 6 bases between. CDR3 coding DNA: TGCGCCAGCAGCTTGGGGGGGGACACCGGGGAGCTGTTTTTT. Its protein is CASSLGGDTGELFF.

The CDR3 loop reads CASSALLAGGSDTQYF. DNA for the CDR3: TGTGCCAGCAGCGCTCTACTAGCGGGGGGGTCTGATACGCAGTATTTT. The chain combines TRBV11-3 with TRBJ2-3; TRBD2 matches at 13 bases. CDR1 and CDR2 from the germline V gene are SGHNT and YENEEA. J lost 6 bases, V lost 5 bases, and 8 bases had no gene match. The CDR3 extends over 16 amino acids.

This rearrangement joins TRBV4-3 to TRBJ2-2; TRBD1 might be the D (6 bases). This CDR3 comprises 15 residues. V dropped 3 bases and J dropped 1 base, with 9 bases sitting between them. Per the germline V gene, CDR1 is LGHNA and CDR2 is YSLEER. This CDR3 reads CASSHGQLNTGELFF. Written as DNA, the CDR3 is TGCGCCAGCAGCCACGGACAGCTGAACACCGGGGAGCTGTTTTTT.

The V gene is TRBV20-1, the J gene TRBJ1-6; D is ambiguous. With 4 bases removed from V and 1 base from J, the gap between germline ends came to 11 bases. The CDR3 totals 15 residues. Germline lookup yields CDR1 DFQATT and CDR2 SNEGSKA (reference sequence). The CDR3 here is CSATPPGSYNSPLHF. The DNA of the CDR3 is TGCAGTGCTACCCCTCCGGGGTCCTATAATTCACCCCTCCACTTT.

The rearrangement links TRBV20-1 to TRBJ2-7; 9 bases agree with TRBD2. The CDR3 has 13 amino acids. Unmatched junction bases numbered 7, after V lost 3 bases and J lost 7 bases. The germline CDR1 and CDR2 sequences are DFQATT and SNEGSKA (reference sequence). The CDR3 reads CSARTSGLGEQYF. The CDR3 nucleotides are TGCAGTGCTAGGACTAGCGGCCTGGGGGAGCAGTACTTC.

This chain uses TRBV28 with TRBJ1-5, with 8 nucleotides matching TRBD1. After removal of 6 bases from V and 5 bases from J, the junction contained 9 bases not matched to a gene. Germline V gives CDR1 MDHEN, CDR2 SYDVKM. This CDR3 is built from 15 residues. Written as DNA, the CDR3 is TGTGCCAGCAGGGATTTGGGACAGGCTTATCAGCCCCAGCATTTT. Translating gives CASRDLGQAYQPQHF.

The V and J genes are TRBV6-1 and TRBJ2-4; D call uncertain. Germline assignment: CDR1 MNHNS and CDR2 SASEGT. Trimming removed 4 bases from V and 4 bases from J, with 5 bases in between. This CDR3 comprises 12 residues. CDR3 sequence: CASSVPKNIQYF. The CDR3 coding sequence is TGTGCCAGCAGTGTCCCGAAAAACATTCAGTACTTC.

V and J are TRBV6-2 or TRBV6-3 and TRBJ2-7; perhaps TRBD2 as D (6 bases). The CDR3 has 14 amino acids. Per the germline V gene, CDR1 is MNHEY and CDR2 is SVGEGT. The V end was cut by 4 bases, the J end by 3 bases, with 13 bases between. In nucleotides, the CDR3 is TGTGCCAGCAGTTTCCCGGACGGGAGCTACGAGCAGTACTTC. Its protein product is CASSFPDGSYEQYF.

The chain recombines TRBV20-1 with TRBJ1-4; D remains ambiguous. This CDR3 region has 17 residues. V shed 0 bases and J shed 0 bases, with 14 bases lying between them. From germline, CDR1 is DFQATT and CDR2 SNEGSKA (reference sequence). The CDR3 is CSAREKKYSATNEKLFF. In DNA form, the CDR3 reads TGCAGTGCTAGAGAAAAGAAATACAGCGCAACTAATGAAAAACTGTTTTTT.

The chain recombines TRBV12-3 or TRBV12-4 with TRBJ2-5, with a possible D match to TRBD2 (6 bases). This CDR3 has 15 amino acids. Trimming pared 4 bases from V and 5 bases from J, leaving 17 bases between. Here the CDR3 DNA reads TGTGCCAGCAGTTCCCGGGACTTAAGGAGGGAGACCCAGTACTTC. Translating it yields CASSSRDLRRETQYF.

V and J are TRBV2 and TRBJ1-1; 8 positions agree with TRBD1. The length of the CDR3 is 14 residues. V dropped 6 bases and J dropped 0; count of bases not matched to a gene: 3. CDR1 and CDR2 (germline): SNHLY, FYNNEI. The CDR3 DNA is TGTGCCAGCAGCGTGACAGGGGTGAACACTGAAGCTTTCTTT. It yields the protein CASSVTGVNTEAFF.

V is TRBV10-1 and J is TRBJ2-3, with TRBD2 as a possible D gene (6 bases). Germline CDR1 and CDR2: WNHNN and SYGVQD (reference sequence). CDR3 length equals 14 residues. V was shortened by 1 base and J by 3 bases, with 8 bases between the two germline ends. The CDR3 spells CASSEFAGTDTQYF. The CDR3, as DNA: TGCGCCAGCAGTGAGTTTGCGGGAACAGATACGCAGTATTTT.

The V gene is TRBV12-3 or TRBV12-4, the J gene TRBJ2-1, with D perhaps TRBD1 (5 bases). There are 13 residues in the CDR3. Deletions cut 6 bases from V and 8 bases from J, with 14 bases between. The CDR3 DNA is TGTGCCAGCAGCCTGACCAAAGGGGATGAGCAGTTCTTC. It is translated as CASSLTKGDEQFF.

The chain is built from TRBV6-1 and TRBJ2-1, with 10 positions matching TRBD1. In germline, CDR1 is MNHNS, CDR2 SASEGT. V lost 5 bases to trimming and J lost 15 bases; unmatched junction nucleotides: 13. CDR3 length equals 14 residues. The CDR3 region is CASSRPGTGAERFF. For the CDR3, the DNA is TGTGCCAGCAGTCGTCCCGGGACAGGGGCGGAACGGTTCTTC.

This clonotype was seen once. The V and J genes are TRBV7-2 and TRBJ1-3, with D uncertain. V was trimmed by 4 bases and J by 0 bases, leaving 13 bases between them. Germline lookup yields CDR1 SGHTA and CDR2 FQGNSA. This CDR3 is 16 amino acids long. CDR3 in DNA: TGTGCCAGCAGCTGGGAACCGGACGGCTCTGGAAACACCATATATTTT. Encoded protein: CASSWEPDGSGNTIYF.

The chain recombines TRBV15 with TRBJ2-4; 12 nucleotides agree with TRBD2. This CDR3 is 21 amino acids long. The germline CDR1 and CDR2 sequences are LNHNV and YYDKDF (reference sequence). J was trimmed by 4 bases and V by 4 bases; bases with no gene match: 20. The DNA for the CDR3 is TGTGCCACCAGCACGTTTACTAGCGGGGGGTTTACCATGAAGGGGAAAAACATTCAGTACTTC. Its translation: CATSTFTSGGFTMKGKNIQYF.

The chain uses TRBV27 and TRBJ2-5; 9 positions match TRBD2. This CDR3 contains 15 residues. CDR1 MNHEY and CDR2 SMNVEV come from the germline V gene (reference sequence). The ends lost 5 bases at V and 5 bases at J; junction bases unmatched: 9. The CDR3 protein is CASSPLLAGAETQYF. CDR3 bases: TGTGCCAGCAGTCCGCTTTTAGCGGGAGCTGAGACCCAGTACTTC.

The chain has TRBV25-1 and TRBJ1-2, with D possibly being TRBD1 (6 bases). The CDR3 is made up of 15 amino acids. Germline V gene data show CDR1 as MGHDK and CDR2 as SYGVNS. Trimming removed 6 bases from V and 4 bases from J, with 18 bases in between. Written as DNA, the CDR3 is TGTGCCAGCAGCGGCGACGAGGGACAACCCTATGGCTACACCTTC. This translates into CASSGDEGQPYGYTF.

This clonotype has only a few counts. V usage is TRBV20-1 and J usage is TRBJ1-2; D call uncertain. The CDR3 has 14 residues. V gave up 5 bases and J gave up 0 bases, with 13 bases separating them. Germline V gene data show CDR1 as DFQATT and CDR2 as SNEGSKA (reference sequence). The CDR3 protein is CSAPWKAANYGYTF. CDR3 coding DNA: TGCAGTGCTCCCTGGAAAGCAGCTAACTATGGCTACACCTTC.

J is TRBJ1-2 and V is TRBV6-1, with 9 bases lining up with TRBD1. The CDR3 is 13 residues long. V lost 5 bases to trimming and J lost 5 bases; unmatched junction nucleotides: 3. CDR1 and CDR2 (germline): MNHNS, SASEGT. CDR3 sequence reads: CASSMDRGYGYTF. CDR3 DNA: TGTGCCAGCAGTATGGACAGGGGATATGGCTACACCTTC.

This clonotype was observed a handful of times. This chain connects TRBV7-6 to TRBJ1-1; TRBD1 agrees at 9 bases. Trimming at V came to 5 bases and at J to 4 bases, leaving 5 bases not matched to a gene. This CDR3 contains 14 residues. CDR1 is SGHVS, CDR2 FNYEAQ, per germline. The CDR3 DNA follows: TGTGCCAGCAGCGCAACAGGGGGCGGCACTGAAGCTTTCTTT. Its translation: CASSATGGGTEAFF.

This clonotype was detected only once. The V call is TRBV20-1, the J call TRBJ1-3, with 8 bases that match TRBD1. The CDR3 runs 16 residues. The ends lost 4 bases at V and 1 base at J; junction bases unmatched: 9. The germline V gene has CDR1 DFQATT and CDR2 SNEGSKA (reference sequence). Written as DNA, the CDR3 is TGCAGTGCTAAAGGACCAGGGGGCCTGTCTGGAAACACCATATATTTT. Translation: CSAKGPGGLSGNTIYF.

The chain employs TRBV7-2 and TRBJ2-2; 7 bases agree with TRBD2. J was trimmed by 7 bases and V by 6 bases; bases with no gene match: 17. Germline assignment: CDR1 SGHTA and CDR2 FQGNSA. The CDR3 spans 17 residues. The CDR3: CASSSLKTSTGVGELFF. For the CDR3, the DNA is TGTGCCAGCAGTTCCTTAAAGACTAGCACCGGAGTCGGGGAGCTGTTTTTT. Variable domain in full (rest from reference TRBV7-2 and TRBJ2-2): GAGVSQSPSNKVTEKGKDVELRCDPISGHTALYWYRQSLGQGLEFLIYFQGNSAPDKSGLPSDRFSAERTGGSVSTLTIQRTQQEDSAVYLCASSSLKTSTGVGELFFGEGSRLTVL.

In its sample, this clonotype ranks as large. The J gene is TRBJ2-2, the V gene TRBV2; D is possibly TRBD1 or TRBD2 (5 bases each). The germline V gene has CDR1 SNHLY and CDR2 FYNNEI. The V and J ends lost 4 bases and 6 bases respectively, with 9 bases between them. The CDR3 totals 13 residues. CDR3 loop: CASSVQGAGELFF. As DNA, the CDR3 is TGTGCCAGCAGTGTTCAGGGAGCCGGGGAGCTGTTTTTT. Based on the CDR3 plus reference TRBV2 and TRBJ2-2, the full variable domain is EPEVTQTPSHQVTQMGQEVILRCVPISNHLYFYWYRQILGQKVEFLVSFYNNEISEKSEIFDDQFSVERPDGSNFTLKIRSTKLEDSAMYFCASSVQGAGELFFGEGSRLTVL.

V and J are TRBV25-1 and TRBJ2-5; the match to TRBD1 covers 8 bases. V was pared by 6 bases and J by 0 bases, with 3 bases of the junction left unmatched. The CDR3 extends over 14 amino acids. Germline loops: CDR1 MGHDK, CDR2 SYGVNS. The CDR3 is CASSRDRYQETQYF. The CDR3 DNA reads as TGTGCCAGCAGCCGGGACAGGTACCAAGAGACCCAGTACTTC.

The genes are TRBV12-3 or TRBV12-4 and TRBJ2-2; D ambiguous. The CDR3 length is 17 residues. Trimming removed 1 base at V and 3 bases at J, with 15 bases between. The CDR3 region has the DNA TGTGCCAGCAGTTTAGGGGCCATCTCCTTCTACACCGGGGAGCTGTTTTTT. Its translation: CASSLGAISFYTGELFF.

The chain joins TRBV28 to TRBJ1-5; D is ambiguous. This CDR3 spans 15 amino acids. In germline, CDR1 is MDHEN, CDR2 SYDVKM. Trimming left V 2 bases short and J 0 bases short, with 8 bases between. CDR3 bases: TGTGCCAGCAGTTTAACCGGGTTTAGCAATCAGCCCCAGCATTTT. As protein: CASSLTGFSNQPQHF.

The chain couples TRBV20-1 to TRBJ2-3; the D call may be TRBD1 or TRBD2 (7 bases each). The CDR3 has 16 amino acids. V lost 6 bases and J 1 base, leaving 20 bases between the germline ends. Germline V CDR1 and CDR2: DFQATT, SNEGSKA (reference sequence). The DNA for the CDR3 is TGCAGTGCCATCAGCAGGGGGGGGCCTGGCACAGATACGCAGTATTTT. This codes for CSAISRGGPGTDTQYF.

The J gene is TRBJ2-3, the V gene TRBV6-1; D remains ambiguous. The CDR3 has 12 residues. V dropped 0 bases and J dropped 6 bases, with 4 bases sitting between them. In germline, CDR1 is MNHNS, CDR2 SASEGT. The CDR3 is CASSEAGDTQYF. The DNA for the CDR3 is TGTGCCAGCAGTGAAGCGGGGGATACGCAGTATTTT.